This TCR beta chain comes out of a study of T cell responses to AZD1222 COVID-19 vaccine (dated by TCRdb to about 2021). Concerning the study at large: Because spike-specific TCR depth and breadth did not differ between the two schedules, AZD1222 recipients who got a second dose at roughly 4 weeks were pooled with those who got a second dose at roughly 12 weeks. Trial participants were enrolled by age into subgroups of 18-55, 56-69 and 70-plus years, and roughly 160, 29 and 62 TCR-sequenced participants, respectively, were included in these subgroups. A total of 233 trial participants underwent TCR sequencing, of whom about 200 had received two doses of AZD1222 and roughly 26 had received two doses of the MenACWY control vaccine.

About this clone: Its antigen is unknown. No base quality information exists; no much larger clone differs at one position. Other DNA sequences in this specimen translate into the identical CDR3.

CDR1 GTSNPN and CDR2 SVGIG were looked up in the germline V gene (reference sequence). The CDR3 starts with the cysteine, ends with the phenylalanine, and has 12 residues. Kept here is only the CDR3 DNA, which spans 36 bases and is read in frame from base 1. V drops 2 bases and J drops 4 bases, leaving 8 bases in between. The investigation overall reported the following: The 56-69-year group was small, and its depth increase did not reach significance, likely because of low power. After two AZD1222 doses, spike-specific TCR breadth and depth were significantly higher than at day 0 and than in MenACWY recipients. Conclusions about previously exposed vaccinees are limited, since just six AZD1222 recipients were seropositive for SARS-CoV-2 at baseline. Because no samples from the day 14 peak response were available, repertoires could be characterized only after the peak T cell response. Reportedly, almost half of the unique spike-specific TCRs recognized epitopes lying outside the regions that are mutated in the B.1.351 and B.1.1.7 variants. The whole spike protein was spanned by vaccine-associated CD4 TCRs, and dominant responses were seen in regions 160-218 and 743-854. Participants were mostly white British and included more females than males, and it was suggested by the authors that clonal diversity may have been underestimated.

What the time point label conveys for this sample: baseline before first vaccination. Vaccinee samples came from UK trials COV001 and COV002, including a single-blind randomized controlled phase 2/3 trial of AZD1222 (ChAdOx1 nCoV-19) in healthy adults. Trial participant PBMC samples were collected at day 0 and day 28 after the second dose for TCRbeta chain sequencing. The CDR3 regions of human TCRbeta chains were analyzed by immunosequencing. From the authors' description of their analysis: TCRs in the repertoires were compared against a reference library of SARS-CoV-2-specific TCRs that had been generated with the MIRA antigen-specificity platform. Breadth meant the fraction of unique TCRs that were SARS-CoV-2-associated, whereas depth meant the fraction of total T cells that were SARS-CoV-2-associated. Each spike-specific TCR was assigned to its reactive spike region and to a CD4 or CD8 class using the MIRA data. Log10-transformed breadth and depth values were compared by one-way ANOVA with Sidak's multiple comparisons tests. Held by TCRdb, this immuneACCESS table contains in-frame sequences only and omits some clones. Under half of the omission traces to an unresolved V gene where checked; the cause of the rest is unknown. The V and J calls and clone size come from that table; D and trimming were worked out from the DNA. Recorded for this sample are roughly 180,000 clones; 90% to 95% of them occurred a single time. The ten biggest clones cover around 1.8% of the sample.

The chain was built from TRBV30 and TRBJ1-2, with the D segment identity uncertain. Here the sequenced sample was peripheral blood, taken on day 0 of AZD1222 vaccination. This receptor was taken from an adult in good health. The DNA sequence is TGTGCCTGGAGTACCACGGGCTATGGCTACACCTTC. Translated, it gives CAWSTTGYGYTF. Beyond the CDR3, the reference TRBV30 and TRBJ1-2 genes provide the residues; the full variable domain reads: SQTIHQWPATLVQPVGSPLSLECTVEGTSNPNLYWYRQAAGRGLQLLFYSVGIGQISSEVPQNLSASRPQDRQFILSSKKLLLSDSGFYLCAWSTTGYGYTFGSGTRLTVV.